The 16 T cell receptor beta chains presented below share a single source sample, sequenced in a study of blood T cell repertoires in COVID-19. The repertoire was sequenced with immunoSEQ multiplex PCR; TCRdb's copy has only in-frame clones and lacks some. The profile covers over 110,000 clones, with roughly 88% appearing a single time and around a quarter taken by the ten largest. The specimen was peripheral blood. Receptor source: a human donor in a cohort sampled during active COVID-19.

The chain couples TRBV9 to TRBJ1-6, with 8 nucleotides matching TRBD1. The CDR3 covers 15 residues. V shed 0 bases, J shed 7 bases, and the junction held 3 bases outside the gene matches. Germline lookup yields CDR1 SGDLS and CDR2 YYNGEE. Here the CDR3 DNA reads TGTGCCAGCAGCGTAGGTGACAGGGGAAATTCACCCCTCCACTTT. Translating gives CASSVGDRGNSPLHF.

J is TRBJ2-7 and V is TRBV19, with a weak D call TRBD2 (5 bases). Germline V gives CDR1 LNHDA, CDR2 SQIVND (reference sequence). V was clipped by 1 base and J by 3 bases, with 7 bases between them. The CDR3 contains 13 residues. The CDR3 DNA sequence: TGTGCCAGTAGTATAGGAGGGCACTACGAGCAGTACTTC. This sequence encodes CASSIGGHYEQYF. Full variable domain (missing parts from reference TRBV19 and TRBJ2-7): DGGITQSPKYLFRKEGQNVTLSCEQNLNHDAMYWYRQDPGQGLRLIYYSQIVNDFQKGDIAEGYSVSREKKESFPLTVTSAQKNPTAFYLCASSIGGHYEQYFGPGTRLTVT.

V is TRBV2 and J is TRBJ2-1; a possible D gene is TRBD2 (5 bases). Looked up from germline, CDR1 is SNHLY and CDR2 is FYNNEI. V was trimmed by 8 bases and J by 0 bases, leaving 14 bases between them. The CDR3 consists of 15 residues. In nucleotides, the CDR3 is TGTGCCAGCTCGAAGGAGCGGAGCTCCTACAATGAGCAGTTCTTC. Protein sequence: CASSKERSSYNEQFF.

V and J are TRBV5-1 and TRBJ2-1, with 15 nucleotides matching TRBD2. Trimming removed 3 bases from V and 1 base from J; junction bases left unmatched: 5. The CDR3 loop spans 18 amino acids. The V gene's germline CDR1 is SGHRS and CDR2 YFSETQ. The CDR3 DNA sequence: TGCGCCAGCAGCTGGACTAGCGGGGGGGCAGTATCCTACAATGAGCAGTTCTTC. As protein: CASSWTSGGAVSYNEQFF.

The genes are TRBV7-8 and TRBJ2-7, with D perhaps matching TRBD1 (7 bases). The CDR3 is 15 residues long. Germline V CDR1 and CDR2: SGHVS, FQNEAQ. The V and J ends lost 5 bases and 0 bases respectively, with 14 bases between them. The CDR3 here is CASSPGAGGSYEQYF. Here the CDR3 DNA reads TGTGCCAGCAGCCCGGGGGCAGGGGGCTCCTACGAGCAGTACTTC.

The chain joins TRBV11-2 to TRBJ2-7, with D possibly TRBD1 on 5 matching bases. From germline, CDR1 is SGHAT and CDR2 FQNNGV. Trimming stripped 7 bases from V and 6 bases from J, with 19 bases between. The CDR3 totals 14 residues. The CDR3 is CASTIDRARAEQYF. The CDR3, as DNA: TGTGCCAGCACCATCGACAGAGCTCGTGCCGAGCAGTACTTC. Drawing the rest from reference TRBV11-2 and TRBJ2-7, the complete variable domain is EAGVAQSPRYKIIEKRQSVAFWCNPISGHATLYWYQQILGQGPKLLIQFQNNGVVDDSQLPKDRFSAERLKGVDSTLKIQPAKLEDSAVYLCASTIDRARAEQYFGPGTRLTVT.

This sequence joins TRBV7-3 and TRBJ2-3; possible D gene TRBD1, 7 bases. This CDR3 is 13 amino acids long. The V end was cut by 2 bases, the J end by 5 bases, with 8 bases between. The V gene's germline CDR1 is SGHTA and CDR2 FQGTGA. CDR3: CASSLQGGDTQYF. The CDR3 bases are TGTGCCAGCAGCTTACAGGGGGGAGATACGCAGTATTTT.

V is TRBV6-6 and J is TRBJ1-1, with TRBD1 matching over 9 bases. The CDR3 loop spans 15 amino acids. Per the germline V gene, CDR1 is MNHNY and CDR2 is SVGAGI (reference sequence). V trimming: 2 bases; J trimming: 1 base; junction bases outside the gene matches: 2. CDR3 loop: CASSYGTGQNTEAFF. The CDR3 DNA follows: TGTGCCAGCAGTTACGGGACAGGGCAGAACACTGAAGCTTTCTTT.

The chain joins TRBV29-1 to TRBJ2-1; D gene unclear. The CDR3 is 13 residues long. CDR1 is SQVTM and CDR2 is ANQGSEA in the germline V gene. Trimming took off 3 bases at V and 3 bases at J, with 9 bases between the two ends. The chain's CDR3 is CSVEARYYNEQFF. The CDR3 nucleotides are TGCAGCGTTGAGGCCAGATACTACAATGAGCAGTTCTTC.

This chain joins TRBV2 and TRBJ2-1; TRBD1 matches 8 bases. V was pared by 10 bases and J by 9 bases, with 11 bases of the junction left unmatched. Germline CDR1 and CDR2: SNHLY and FYNNEI. CDR3 length: 13 amino acids. Here the CDR3 reads CATRDRIYGEQFF. The CDR3 bases are TGTGCCACCCGGGACAGGATATATGGTGAGCAGTTCTTC.

The chain joins TRBV18 to TRBJ1-5, with TRBD1 as a possible D gene (5 bases). The CDR3 has 13 residues. Trimming shortened V by 5 bases and J by 5 bases, and 10 bases separated the two germline ends. The germline V gene has CDR1 KGHSH and CDR2 LQKENI. CDR3 residues: CASSVGADQPQHF. Here the CDR3 DNA reads TGTGCCAGCTCAGTTGGGGCGGATCAGCCCCAGCATTTT.

The J gene is TRBJ1-6, the V gene TRBV3-1 (or the pseudogene TRBV3-2); 9 bases align to TRBD1. CDR1 and CDR2 (germline): LGHDT, YNNKEL (reference sequence). CDR3 size: 15 residues. After removal of 8 bases from V and 7 bases from J, the junction contained 9 bases not matched to a gene. CDR3 loop: CASGDTGGKNSPLHF. CDR3 sequence (DNA): TGTGCCAGCGGAGATACAGGGGGCAAGAATTCACCCCTCCACTTT.

V is TRBV7-3 and J is TRBJ1-5; D perhaps matches TRBD1 (6 bases). This CDR3 spans 15 amino acids. V lost 4 bases to trimming and J lost 4 bases, with 14 bases between them. Germline CDR1 is SGHTA and CDR2 is FQGTGA. The CDR3 spells CASSSEDSQNQPQHF. The CDR3 DNA sequence: TGTGCCAGCAGCTCAGAGGACAGCCAGAATCAGCCCCAGCATTTT.

This clone was detected a few times. This chain uses TRBV14 with TRBJ1-4; 7 bases are a match to TRBD1. Germline-derived CDR1 and CDR2 are SGHDN and FVKESK. The CDR3 length is 15 residues. V gave up 4 bases and J gave up 7 bases; unmatched junction bases: 9. The CDR3 protein is CASSPLTGRGEKLFF. The CDR3 DNA reads as TGTGCCAGCAGCCCCTTGACAGGGCGGGGTGAAAAACTGTTTTTT.

V gene TRBV3-1 (or the pseudogene TRBV3-2) combines with J gene TRBJ1-1; 8 nucleotides agree with TRBD1. The CDR3 sequence is 13 residues long. V shed 1 base, J shed 11 bases, and the junction held 6 bases outside the gene matches. Germline CDR1 is LGHDT and CDR2 is YNNKEL (reference sequence). CDR3 loop: CASSQVQGAKAFF. The DNA for the CDR3 is TGTGCCAGCAGCCAAGTTCAGGGGGCGAAGGCTTTCTTT.

V usage is TRBV29-1 and J usage is TRBJ2-3; TRBD1 is a possible D gene (5 bases). The CDR3 has 14 amino acids. V lost 4 bases to trimming and J lost 3 bases, with 14 bases between them. Germline V CDR1 and CDR2: SQVTM, ANQGSEA. Here the CDR3 DNA reads TGCAGCGTTGGCCCCAGGGCGAGTACAGATACGCAGTATTTT. As protein: CSVGPRASTDTQYF.